This T cell receptor (beta chain) derives from a study of T cells in Graves' hyperthyroidism and ophthalmopathy. Trimming cost V 5 bases and J 8 bases, with 21 bases left between them. Looked up from germline, CDR1 is SGHAT and CDR2 is FQNNGV. CDR3 length: 15 amino acids. Authors of the study amplified TCR beta CDR3 regions from RNA transcripts. HTBI primers were used for first-round RT-PCR of the TCR CDR3. TCRdb called the multiplex PCR reads again in MiXCR, with one record for every CDR3 protein. The sample holds a few hundred thousand distinct CDR3 sequences; approximately 14% are singletons and the top ten take 4.5% to 6%.

This sequence joins TRBV11-2 and TRBJ1-2, with D possibly TRBD1 on 5 matching bases. The origin of this receptor is a woman aged 25 to 39 with Graves' hyperthyroidism that later progressed to Graves' ophthalmopathy. The sequenced material came from blood. The CDR3: CASSPQGLWLDGYTF. CDR3 in DNA: TGTGCCAGCAGCCCCCAGGGTTTGTGGCTAGACGGCTACACCTTC.